The 23 T cell receptor beta chains below all came from one sample that was sequenced in a study of PD-L1 blockade in urothelial cancer. Profiled with immunoSEQ multiplex PCR; TCRdb holds only in-frame clones, not every one. The sample lists about 74,000 clones, 80% to 85% occurring once. Sequencing was performed on PBMCs, taken around atezolizumab (anti-PD-L1) treatment. Receptors originate from a man between 65 and 80 years old with urothelial cancer.

The chain couples TRBV19 to TRBJ2-6; the match to TRBD1 covers 11 bases. The V gene end was trimmed by 2 bases and the J gene end by 1 base; junction bases not matched to a gene: 4. CDR1 is LNHDA, CDR2 SQIVND, per germline (reference sequence). The CDR3 is 18 residues long. The CDR3 DNA sequence: TGTGCCAGTAGTATAAACGGACAGGGGGCATCTGGGGCCAACGTCCTGACTTTC. It is translated as CASSINGQGASGANVLTF. Combining the CDR3 with reference TRBV19 and TRBJ2-6 gives the whole variable domain DGGITQSPKYLFRKEGQNVTLSCEQNLNHDAMYWYRQDPGQGLRLIYYSQIVNDFQKGDIAEGYSVSREKKESFPLTVTSAQKNPTAFYLCASSINGQGASGANVLTFGAGSRLTVL.

This chain joins TRBV7-2 and TRBJ2-2, with 9 bases lining up with TRBD2. The V segment lost 5 bases and the J segment 3 bases; nucleotides outside the gene matches: 10. The germline gives CDR1 SGHTA, CDR2 FQGNSA. The CDR3 extends over 17 amino acids. CDR3 amino acids: CASSRSGLAGHTGELFF. The CDR3 DNA reads TGTGCCAGCAGCCGTAGTGGGCTAGCGGGACACACCGGGGAGCTGTTTTTT.

The chain recombines TRBV5-6 with TRBJ2-1; possibly TRBD1 for D (5 bases). Trimming took 0 bases from V and 0 from J, leaving 7 bases between them. CDR3 length: 15 residues. Germline CDR1 and CDR2: SGHDT and YYEEEE. In DNA form, the CDR3 reads TGTGCCAGCAGCTTGGAGACAGTCTCCTACAATGAGCAGTTCTTC. Its protein product is CASSLETVSYNEQFF.

The V call is TRBV19, the J call TRBJ2-2, with 11 bases that match TRBD2. The junction had 15 bases not matched to a gene; V was cut back by 5 bases and J by 4 bases. CDR3 length: 19 residues. CDR1 and CDR2 (germline): LNHDA, SQIVND (reference sequence). This CDR3 reads CASSLGVASGRSGTGELFF. As DNA, the CDR3 is TGTGCCAGTAGTCTCGGGGTGGCTAGCGGGAGGTCAGGCACCGGGGAGCTGTTTTTT.

In its sample, this clone was seen once. The chain employs TRBV9 and TRBJ2-1, with TRBD2 identical over 8 bases. CDR1 SGDLS and CDR2 YYNGEE come from the germline V gene. V lost 4 bases, J lost 3 bases, and 6 bases stayed unmatched. This CDR3 comprises 15 residues. CDR3 loop: CASSQNGRDYNEQFF. The CDR3 DNA follows: TGTGCCAGCAGCCAAAACGGGAGGGACTACAATGAGCAGTTCTTC.

V is TRBV6-4 and J is TRBJ2-4, with a possible D match to TRBD1 (6 bases). Per the germline V gene, CDR1 is MRHNA and CDR2 is SNTAGT. This CDR3 has 14 residues. Trimming stripped 7 bases from V and 6 bases from J, with 16 bases between. CDR3 coding DNA: TGTGCCAGCAAATCCCGTGACAGGAGAAACATTCAGTACTTC. Protein sequence: CASKSRDRRNIQYF.

This clone turned up a few times. This chain joins TRBV10-2 and TRBJ1-2, with D perhaps matching TRBD1 (6 bases). Germline assignment: CDR1 WSHSY and CDR2 SAAADI. This CDR3 is 15 amino acids long. The V and J ends lost 6 bases and 6 bases respectively, with 20 bases between them. The CDR3 coding sequence is TGCGCCAGCAGCGATCTCGACAGGCCCCAGGATGGCTACACCTTC. This encodes CASSDLDRPQDGYTF.

The rearrangement uses TRBV11-1 and TRBJ1-4; TRBD1 matches 9 bases. The V gene's germline CDR1 is SGHAT and CDR2 FQDESV (reference sequence). J was trimmed by 10 bases and V by 5 bases; bases with no gene match: 11. The CDR3 is 15 residues long. CDR3 nucleotide sequence: TGTGCCAGCAGCACCAACAGGGGGCCTAGCGGAAAACTGTTTTTT. Translating gives CASSTNRGPSGKLFF.

This clone was detected a few times. The sample holds other DNA sequences that translate to the same CDR3. The chain combines TRBV19 with TRBJ1-1; unclear D gene. The CDR3 extends over 15 amino acids. CDR1 and CDR2 from the germline V gene are LNHDA and SQIVND (reference sequence). The V gene lost 3 bases and the J gene lost 1 base, with 12 bases spanning the gap. CDR3 region: CASSISGVGNTEAFF. The CDR3 DNA reads as TGTGCCAGTAGTATCTCCGGGGTAGGGAACACTGAAGCTTTCTTT. The whole variable domain, remainder taken from reference TRBV19 and TRBJ1-1, is DGGITQSPKYLFRKEGQNVTLSCEQNLNHDAMYWYRQDPGQGLRLIYYSQIVNDFQKGDIAEGYSVSREKKESFPLTVTSAQKNPTAFYLCASSISGVGNTEAFFGQGTRLTVV.

J is TRBJ2-5 and V is TRBV12-5; 8 nucleotides agree with TRBD1. The CDR3 is 14 residues long. Germline CDR1 reads LGHNT; CDR2 reads FRNRAP. V dropped 5 bases and J dropped 5; count of bases not matched to a gene: 7. Here the CDR3 reads CASGAGTGRETQYF. In DNA form, the CDR3 reads TGTGCTAGTGGTGCAGGGACAGGCCGGGAGACCCAGTACTTC.

V usage is TRBV4-2 and J usage is TRBJ2-2; D call uncertain. Germline CDR1 and CDR2: LGHNA and YNFKEQ. The CDR3 covers 13 residues. The V and J ends lost 0 bases and 8 bases respectively, with 7 bases between them. For the CDR3, the DNA is TGTGCCAGCAGCCAAGATCTAAGAGGGGAGCTGTTTTTT. Translated: CASSQDLRGELFF.

This clone has only a few counts. The chain links TRBV28 to TRBJ2-7, with 7 bases identical to TRBD1. J gave up 5 bases and V 6 bases, and 7 bases lay outside the gene matches. Per the germline V gene, CDR1 is MDHEN and CDR2 is SYDVKM. The CDR3 contains 13 residues. The CDR3 here is CASRSTGVDEQYF. The CDR3, as DNA: TGTGCCAGCAGATCAACAGGGGTCGACGAGCAGTACTTC.

The chain links TRBV27 to TRBJ2-7; D is unresolved. This CDR3 contains 12 residues. With 4 bases removed from V and 5 bases from J, the gap between germline ends came to 9 bases. The germline CDR1 and CDR2 sequences are MNHEY and SMNVEV (reference sequence). CDR3 sequence: CASSSSRHEQYF. The DNA of the CDR3 is TGTGCCAGCAGTTCCTCGAGGCACGAGCAGTACTTC.

CDR3 in amino acids: CASSLAGMAQETQYF. The CDR3 DNA follows: TGCGCCAGCAGCTTGGCAGGGATGGCACAAGAGACCCAGTACTTC. The gene calls are TRBV5-1 and TRBJ2-5, with a tentative D call TRBD1 (5 bases). The CDR3 is made up of 15 amino acids. Deletions cut 0 bases from V and 2 bases from J, with 11 bases between. Germline loops: CDR1 SGHRS, CDR2 YFSETQ.

CDR3 sequence reads: CASGFAVWGNSGRLNNEQFF. The CDR3 coding sequence is TGTGCTAGTGGTTTTGCAGTTTGGGGTAACAGCGGGAGGTTGAACAATGAGCAGTTCTTC. This chain connects TRBV12-5 to TRBJ2-1, with TRBD2 matching over 9 bases. Germline lookup yields CDR1 LGHNT and CDR2 FRNRAP. Unmatched junction bases numbered 20, after V lost 3 bases and J lost 5 bases. This CDR3 spans 20 amino acids.

There are many counts of this clone. The rearrangement links TRBV27 to TRBJ2-1, with 7 bases lining up with TRBD2. The trim removed 5 bases at V and 10 bases at J, leaving 23 bases unmatched. The germline V gene has CDR1 MNHEY and CDR2 SMNVEV (reference sequence). This CDR3 comprises 18 residues. The CDR3 loop is CASSPGGVIGGSVAEQFF. The CDR3 coding sequence is TGTGCCAGCAGTCCCGGTGGGGTGATTGGCGGGAGCGTTGCGGAGCAGTTCTTC.

The rearrangement uses TRBV7-9 and TRBJ2-5, with D hard to call. CDR1 is SEHNR and CDR2 is FQNEAQ in the germline V gene (reference sequence). The CDR3 has 11 residues. Trimming shortened V by 2 bases and J by 5 bases, and 3 bases separated the two germline ends. The CDR3 reads CASSLLETQYF. The CDR3 DNA follows: TGTGCCAGCAGCTTACTGGAGACCCAGTACTTC.

The V call is TRBV7-3, the J call TRBJ2-5; 9 bases align to TRBD1. Losses at the gene ends were 5 bases for V and 4 bases for J; bases not matched to a gene: 8. The CDR3 is 15 residues long. CDR1 and CDR2 (germline): SGHTA, FQGTGA. CDR3: CASSTTGGEGETQYF. The DNA of the CDR3 is TGTGCCAGCAGCACGACAGGGGGTGAGGGAGAGACCCAGTACTTC.

The gene calls are TRBV6-5 and TRBJ1-1, with TRBD1 matching over 8 bases. The CDR3 is 12 residues long. With V trimmed by 6 bases and J by 9 bases, 6 bases remained unmatched. Germline V lookup: CDR1 MNHEY, CDR2 SVGAGI. CDR3: CASSTDRGKAFF. CDR3 bases: TGTGCCAGCAGCACCGACAGGGGTAAAGCTTTCTTT.

The count of this clone is one. This sequence joins TRBV4-2 and TRBJ2-3; 10 bases align to TRBD1. This CDR3 contains 17 residues. Germline values: CDR1 LGHNA, CDR2 YNFKEQ. J lost 1 base, V lost 1 base, and 5 bases had no gene match. CDR3 loop: CASSQGQDRGGTDTQYF. CDR3 DNA sequence: TGTGCCAGCAGCCAAGGCCAGGACAGGGGGGGCACAGATACGCAGTATTTT.

This chain joins TRBV7-2 and TRBJ2-1; the match to TRBD2 covers 10 bases. J was trimmed by 9 bases and V by 3 bases; bases with no gene match: 2. Germline lookup yields CDR1 SGHTA and CDR2 FQGNSA. The CDR3 has 13 residues. The CDR3 coding sequence is TGTGCCAGCAGCTTCACTAGCGGGACTGAGCAGTTCTTC. Protein product: CASSFTSGTEQFF.

The J gene is TRBJ1-3, the V gene TRBV9, with D unclear. Per germline, CDR1 SGDLS and CDR2 YYNGEE. Trimming removed 0 bases at V and 0 bases at J, with 10 bases between. CDR3 length equals 16 residues. The CDR3 bases are TGTGCCAGCAGCGTAGCTTTTGGAGGCTCTGGAAACACCATATATTTT. It translates to CASSVAFGGSGNTIYF.

This chain links TRBV2 with TRBJ2-2; D is uncertain. This CDR3 has 15 amino acids. The germline gives CDR1 SNHLY, CDR2 FYNNEI. Trimming stripped 2 bases from V and 0 bases from J, with 7 bases between. CDR3 DNA sequence: TGTGCCAGCAGTGAATGGGCTTCGAACACCGGGGAGCTGTTTTTT. Translation gives CASSEWASNTGELFF.